What follows are 28 T cell receptor beta chains derived from one specimen sequenced in a study of lymphopenia after photon versus proton radiotherapy. Using immunoSEQ multiplex PCR, the repertoire was profiled, and TCRdb retains in-frame clones only, with some absent. The sample has more than 15,000 clones, 65% to 90% seen once; the top ten hold around a tenth. The sequencing used peripheral blood, collected from a patient treated with proton-based radiotherapy. These receptors came from a man in his 70s with pancreatic cancer.

This chain links TRBV30 with TRBJ1-6, with unresolved D. This CDR3 has 14 amino acids. Germline CDR1 is GTSNPN and CDR2 is SVGIG (reference sequence). Trimming stripped 3 bases from V and 2 bases from J, with 8 bases between. CDR3 coding DNA: TGTGCCTGGAGAAGATTGGCCTATAATTCACCCCTCCACTTT. Residues: CAWRRLAYNSPLHF.

The V gene is TRBV2, the J gene TRBJ2-2; TRBD1 agrees at 9 bases. V lost 6 bases to trimming and J lost 5 bases; unmatched junction nucleotides: 7. CDR1 is SNHLY, CDR2 FYNNEI, per germline. The CDR3 spans 15 residues. CDR3 in amino acids: CASSTDRGETGELFF. DNA for the CDR3: TGTGCCAGCAGCACGGACAGGGGTGAAACCGGGGAGCTGTTTTTT.

The rearrangement uses TRBV4-1 and TRBJ2-2, with unresolved D. This CDR3 has 17 amino acids. Trimming took 0 bases from V and 6 from J, leaving 17 bases between them. Germline loops: CDR1 MGHRA, CDR2 YSYEKL. The CDR3 DNA follows: TGCGCCAGCAGCCAAGATGTAGTAGGGATAAAGGCCGGGGAGCTGTTTTTT. Its protein product is CASSQDVVGIKAGELFF.

The chain is built from TRBV13 and TRBJ1-4; 7 bases line up with TRBD1. V was pared by 6 bases and J by 8 bases, with 12 bases of the junction left unmatched. The germline gives CDR1 PRHDT, CDR2 FYEKMQ (reference sequence). CDR3 length: 15 amino acids. The CDR3 loop is CASRLKGAQQEKLFF. Written as DNA, the CDR3 is TGTGCCAGCAGATTAAAGGGGGCCCAGCAGGAAAAACTGTTTTTT.

J is TRBJ2-1 and V is TRBV6-4, with 12 bases fitting TRBD2. The CDR3 covers 14 residues. Germline V lookup: CDR1 MRHNA, CDR2 SNTAGT. The junction had 2 bases not matched to a gene; V was cut back by 4 bases and J by 7 bases. In nucleotides, the CDR3 is TGTGCCAGCAGTGTACTAGCGGGAGGTAATGAGCAGTTCTTC. Translating it yields CASSVLAGGNEQFF.

This chain links TRBV5-1 with TRBJ1-5; tentatively, D is TRBD1 (6 bases). Per the germline V gene, CDR1 is SGHRS and CDR2 is YFSETQ. With 3 bases removed from V and 7 bases from J, the gap between germline ends came to 11 bases. The CDR3 is 13 residues long. The CDR3 is CASSWSGEQPQHF. The CDR3 bases are TGCGCCAGCAGCTGGTCAGGGGAGCAGCCCCAGCATTTT.

This sequence joins TRBV4-1 and TRBJ1-3; a possible D gene is TRBD1 (5 bases). Germline loops: CDR1 MGHRA, CDR2 YSYEKL. V was clipped by 1 base and J by 0 bases, with 16 bases between them. The CDR3 covers 18 residues. The CDR3 reads CASSQGRARGSSGNTIYF. CDR3 bases: TGCGCCAGCAGCCAAGGTAGGGCAAGGGGATCCTCTGGAAACACCATATATTTT.

The chain has TRBV19 and TRBJ2-6, with D possibly being TRBD1 (6 bases). Trimming stripped 5 bases from V and 0 bases from J, with 17 bases between. The CDR3 contains 18 residues. Germline V gene sequence: CDR1 LNHDA, CDR2 SQIVND (reference sequence). CDR3 bases: TGTGCCAGTAGTCCGGGACAAGTTTCTTACTCTGGGGCCAACGTCCTGACTTTC. It codes for CASSPGQVSYSGANVLTF.

Details on this clone: Germline is not matched at one junction end, which may reflect a read error. This chain links TRBV13 with TRBJ2-3, with TRBD2 as a possible D gene (7 bases). CDR1 is PRHDT, CDR2 FYEKMQ, per germline (reference sequence). The CDR3 covers 14 residues. The CDR3 spells CASSLGGATDTQYF. CDR3 nucleotides: TGTGCCAGCAGCCTAGGGGGGGCCACAGATACGCAGTATTTT.

The rearrangement links TRBV11-2 to TRBJ1-1; 9 nucleotides match TRBD1. CDR1 and CDR2 from the germline V gene are SGHAT and FQNNGV. Unmatched junction bases numbered 7, after V lost 0 bases and J lost 11 bases. This CDR3 spans 14 amino acids. This chain's CDR3 is CASSLDYRGLGAFF. In DNA, the CDR3 is TGTGCCAGCAGCTTAGATTACAGGGGGCTGGGGGCTTTCTTT. The whole variable domain, remainder taken from reference TRBV11-2 and TRBJ1-1, is EAGVAQSPRYKIIEKRQSVAFWCNPISGHATLYWYQQILGQGPKLLIQFQNNGVVDDSQLPKDRFSAERLKGVDSTLKIQPAKLEDSAVYLCASSLDYRGLGAFFGQGTRLTVV.

The chain is built from TRBV18 and TRBJ2-7; 8 bases are shared with TRBD2. V was clipped by 6 bases and J by 4 bases; unmatched bases: 11. This CDR3 region has 15 residues. Germline V gene sequence: CDR1 KGHSH, CDR2 LQKENI. CDR3 loop: CASSLQRERLYEQYF. CDR3 sequence (DNA): TGTGCCAGCTCCCTTCAGCGGGAGCGGTTGTACGAGCAGTACTTC. Combining the CDR3 with reference TRBV18 and TRBJ2-7 gives the whole variable domain NAGVMQNPRHLVRRRGQEARLRCSPMKGHSHVYWYRQLPEEGLKFMVYLQKENIIDESGMPKERFSAEFPKEGPSILRIQQVVRGDSAAYFCASSLQRERLYEQYFGPGTRLTVT.

This clone showed up just a few times. The chain recombines TRBV10-1 with TRBJ2-1, with a tentative D call TRBD1 (5 bases). CDR3 length: 15 residues. Germline V gives CDR1 WNHNN, CDR2 SYGVQD (reference sequence). Trimming cost V 0 bases and J 8 bases, with 14 bases left between them. For the CDR3, the DNA is TGCGCCAGCAGTGAGTCGAATAGGCAGGGCGATGAGCAGTTCTTC. It codes for CASSESNRQGDEQFF.

The rearrangement joins TRBV5-1 to TRBJ1-1; D may be TRBD1 (6 bases). Germline lookup yields CDR1 SGHRS and CDR2 YFSETQ. This CDR3 has 15 residues. V dropped 4 bases and J dropped 4 bases, with 17 bases sitting between them. CDR3 nucleotides: TGCGCCAGCAGCCTATGGACAGCCGGGGGCACTGAAGCTTTCTTT. Its translation is CASSLWTAGGTEAFF.

The chain couples TRBV6-6 to TRBJ1-2, with D tentatively TRBD1 (5 bases). The V gene's germline CDR1 is MNHNY and CDR2 SVGAGI (reference sequence). There are 14 residues in the CDR3. V was pared by 0 bases and J by 8 bases, with 13 bases between. Here the CDR3 reads CASSYSGVSGGYTF. CDR3 in DNA: TGTGCCAGCAGTTACTCGGGGGTCTCGGGAGGCTACACCTTC.

The chain combines TRBV30 with TRBJ1-1; 8 nucleotides match TRBD1. This CDR3 is built from 14 residues. V lost 3 bases and J lost 2; bases outside the gene matches: 5. CDR1 and CDR2 (germline): GTSNPN, SVGIG (reference sequence). The CDR3 DNA is TGTGCCTGGAGCTGGGCAGGGGGCAACACTGAAGCTTTCTTT. This sequence encodes CAWSWAGGNTEAFF. Using reference TRBV30 and TRBJ1-1 for the parts outside the CDR3, the full variable domain is SQTIHQWPATLVQPVGSPLSLECTVEGTSNPNLYWYRQAAGRGLQLLFYSVGIGQISSEVPQNLSASRPQDRQFILSSKKLLLSDSGFYLCAWSWAGGNTEAFFGQGTRLTVV.

V usage is TRBV6-1 and J usage is TRBJ1-4; D is undetermined. The CDR3 spans 12 residues. Germline V lookup: CDR1 MNHNS, CDR2 SASEGT. Trimming took off 7 bases at V and 11 bases at J, with 14 bases between the two ends. As DNA, the CDR3 is TGTGCCAGCACCCCAGGACCGACTAAACTGTTTTTT. Its protein product is CASTPGPTKLFF.

V usage is TRBV25-1 and J usage is TRBJ1-1, with D possibly TRBD1 on 6 matching bases. V lost 6 bases, J lost 4 bases, and 15 bases lay in between. Germline CDR1 is MGHDK and CDR2 is SYGVNS. There are 14 residues in the CDR3. CDR3 coding DNA: TGTGCCAGCAGCGCCGGGGGGCGCAGCACTGAAGCTTTCTTT. It translates to CASSAGGRSTEAFF. Full variable domain (remainder filled in from reference TRBV25-1 and TRBJ1-1): EADIYQTPRYLVIGTGKKITLECSQTMGHDKMYWYQQDPGMELHLIHYSYGVNSTEKGDLSSESTVSRIRTEHFPLTLESARPSHTSQYLCASSAGGRSTEAFFGQGTRLTVV.

This clone showed up just once. This chain connects TRBV6-1 to TRBJ2-7, with D tentatively TRBD1 (6 bases). Trimming cost V 7 bases and J 1 base, with 14 bases left between them. Looked up from germline, CDR1 is MNHNS and CDR2 is SASEGT. This CDR3 comprises 14 residues. In DNA form, the CDR3 reads TGTGCCAGCACCCAAAGGGGGTCTTCCTACGAGCAGTACTTC. Translating gives CASTQRGSSYEQYF.

This sequence joins TRBV19 and TRBJ1-5, with 7 bases that match TRBD1. This CDR3 has 17 amino acids. With 2 bases clipped from V and 0 bases from J, the junction kept 7 bases outside the gene matches. The germline V gene encodes CDR1 LNHDA and CDR2 SQIVND (reference sequence). The CDR3 is CASSISPGQYSNQPQHF. The CDR3 coding sequence is TGTGCCAGTAGTATATCCCCGGGACAGTATAGCAATCAGCCCCAGCATTTT.

J is TRBJ1-5 and V is TRBV19; D remains unclear. The CDR3 runs 14 residues. Looked up from germline, CDR1 is LNHDA and CDR2 is SQIVND (reference sequence). V lost 3 bases, J lost 0 bases, and 6 bases lay in between. The CDR3 reads CASSIRDSNQPQHF. Written as DNA, the CDR3 is TGTGCCAGTAGTATCCGGGATAGCAATCAGCCCCAGCATTTT.

The chain uses TRBV7-8 and TRBJ2-1; D is possibly TRBD1 (6 bases). Trimming took off 1 base at V and 3 bases at J, with 16 bases between the two ends. The CDR3 extends over 17 amino acids. In germline, CDR1 is SGHVS, CDR2 FQNEAQ. CDR3 sequence reads: CASSLESGTGHYNEQFF. DNA for the CDR3: TGTGCCAGCAGCTTAGAGAGCGGAACAGGGCACTACAATGAGCAGTTCTTC.

CDR3 loop: CASSSGFPQPQHF. In DNA, the CDR3 is TGTGCCAGTAGCTCAGGGTTCCCTCAGCCCCAGCATTTT. This chain links TRBV19 with TRBJ1-5; TRBD1 is a possible D gene (5 bases). Germline lookup yields CDR1 LNHDA and CDR2 SQIVND (reference sequence). This CDR3 has 13 residues. Deletions cut 6 bases from V and 6 bases from J, with 12 bases between.

The chain is built from TRBV2 and TRBJ2-1; 15 bases map to TRBD2. V shed 8 bases and J 6 bases; nucleotides not matched to a gene: 2. The CDR3 has 14 residues. Germline-derived CDR1 and CDR2 are SNHLY and FYNNEI. The CDR3 nucleotides read TGTGCCAGCGAGGGACTAGCGGGAGGCAATGAGCAGTTCTTC. This gives the protein CASEGLAGGNEQFF.

The genes are TRBV4-1 and TRBJ2-5; 11 nucleotides agree with TRBD2. Germline assignment: CDR1 MGHRA and CDR2 YSYEKL. Unmatched junction bases numbered 2, after V lost 2 bases and J lost 3 bases. This CDR3 contains 15 residues. The DNA for the CDR3 is TGCGCCAGCAGCCAAAGACTAGCGGGAAAAGAGACCCAGTACTTC. Protein product: CASSQRLAGKETQYF.

The DNA for the CDR3 is TGTGCCAGCAGTGACTCGGGAGATACGCAGTATTTT. Protein product: CASSDSGDTQYF. The rearrangement links TRBV6-4 to TRBJ2-3; D is unclear. V was pared by 0 bases and J by 5 bases, with 3 bases between. Germline V CDR1 and CDR2: MRHNA, SNTAGT. This CDR3 has 12 residues.

CDR3: CASGLSQQNTEAFF. In DNA form, the CDR3 reads TGTGCTAGTGGTTTGTCGCAGCAGAACACTGAAGCTTTCTTT. The gene calls are TRBV12-5 and TRBJ1-1; D remains unclear. CDR1 is LGHNT and CDR2 is FRNRAP in the germline V gene. The CDR3 extends over 14 amino acids. V lost 2 bases and J 1 base, leaving 8 bases between the germline ends.

The count of this clone is one. The chain has TRBV5-6 and TRBJ1-2; possibly TRBD1 for D (6 bases). CDR3 length: 16 residues. Germline V lookup: CDR1 SGHDT, CDR2 YYEEEE. Trimming pared 4 bases from V and 1 base from J, leaving 17 bases between. The DNA of the CDR3 is TGTGCCAGCAGCCTAGGACCGGACAGCCATAACTATGGCTACACCTTC. It specifies CASSLGPDSHNYGYTF.

The CDR3 DNA reads as TGTGCCAGCAGCTTAGGGGCAGGTCGAGGCTACACCTTC. The encoded protein is CASSLGAGRGYTF. This chain uses TRBV13 with TRBJ1-2; D gene ambiguous. CDR1 is PRHDT, CDR2 FYEKMQ, per germline (reference sequence). Trimming shortened V by 0 bases and J by 8 bases, and 10 bases separated the two germline ends. The CDR3 length is 13 residues.